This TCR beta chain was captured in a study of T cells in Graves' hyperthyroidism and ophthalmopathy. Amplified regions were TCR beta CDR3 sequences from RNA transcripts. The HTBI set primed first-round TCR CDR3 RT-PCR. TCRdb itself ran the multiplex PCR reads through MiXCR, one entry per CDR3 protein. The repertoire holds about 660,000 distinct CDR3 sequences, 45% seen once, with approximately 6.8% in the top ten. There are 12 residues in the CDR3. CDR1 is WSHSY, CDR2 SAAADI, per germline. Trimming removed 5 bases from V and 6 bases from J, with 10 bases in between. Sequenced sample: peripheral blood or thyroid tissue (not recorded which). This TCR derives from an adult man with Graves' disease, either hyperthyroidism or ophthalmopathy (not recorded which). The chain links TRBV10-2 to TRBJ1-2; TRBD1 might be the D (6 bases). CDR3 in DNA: TGCGCCAGCAGTCACAGGGTGGATGGCTACACCTTC. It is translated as CASSHRVDGYTF.